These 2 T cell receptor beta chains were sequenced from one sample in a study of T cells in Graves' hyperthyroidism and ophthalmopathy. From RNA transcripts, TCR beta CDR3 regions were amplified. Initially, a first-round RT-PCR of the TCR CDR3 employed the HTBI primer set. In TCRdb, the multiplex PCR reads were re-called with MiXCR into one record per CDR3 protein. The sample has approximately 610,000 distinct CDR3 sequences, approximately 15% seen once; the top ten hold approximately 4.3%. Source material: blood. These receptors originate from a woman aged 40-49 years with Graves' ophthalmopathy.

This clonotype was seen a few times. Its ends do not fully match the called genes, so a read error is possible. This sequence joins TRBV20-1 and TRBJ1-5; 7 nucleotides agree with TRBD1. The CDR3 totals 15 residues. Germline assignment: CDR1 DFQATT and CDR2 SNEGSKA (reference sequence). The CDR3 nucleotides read TGCAGTGCGTCAAACCCGGGACAGAGCAATCAGTCCCAGCATTTT. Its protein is CSASNPGQSNQSQHF.

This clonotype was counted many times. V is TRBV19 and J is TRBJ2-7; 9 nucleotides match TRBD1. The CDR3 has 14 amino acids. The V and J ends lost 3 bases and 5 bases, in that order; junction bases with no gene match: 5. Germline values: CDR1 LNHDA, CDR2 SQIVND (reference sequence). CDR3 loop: CASSIWDRVDEQYF. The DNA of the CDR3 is TGTGCCAGTAGTATCTGGGACAGGGTTGACGAGCAGTACTTC.